Sequencing of this T cell receptor beta chain was carried out in a study of TIL therapy for anti-PD-1-resistant metastatic lung cancer. Study-level information: Median patient age was around 50, ranging roughly 38-75 years.

Study findings and constraints: Patients were highly selected, enriched for treatment-naive, never-smoker and oncogene-addicted cases.

Germline V lookup: CDR1 SGHAT, CDR2 FQDESV (reference sequence). The V segment lost 5 bases and the J segment 6 bases; nucleotides outside the gene matches: 4. This CDR3 region has 15 residues. Indicated time point: pre-treatment sample, taken before nivolumab and TIL therapy. On this clone: The antigen is not known.

The libraries were made with immunoSEQ v3. Produced via immunoSEQ multiplex PCR; TCRdb's table is partial and in-frame only. The sample lists over 15,000 clones; over 75% were seen once. The sample here was blood, taken at baseline. The chain recombines TRBV11-1 with TRBJ2-1; TRBD2 matches at 13 bases. This TCR was sampled from a person between 25 and 80 years old with non-small cell lung cancer. CDR3 bases: TGTGCCAGCAGCCTCACTAGCGGGGGGGGCAATGAGCAGTTCTTC. Translating it yields CASSLTSGGGNEQFF.